The rows below give T cell receptor beta chains drawn from one sample of a study of blood T cell repertoires in COVID-19. Sequenced by immunoSEQ multiplex PCR; TCRdb stores in-frame clones only, minus some. The repertoire has roughly 230,000 clones, 82% of them found once; the top ten carry approximately 3.6%. Input material: PBMCs or T cells enriched from blood (not recorded which). Receptor source: a woman in her fifties or sixties who had recovered from COVID-19. CDR3s include the opening cysteine and the closing phenylalanine or tryptophan.

V gene,CDR3 protein
TRBV2,CASSDPIAGAPGYGYTF
TRBV6-4,CASSRLGNTEAFF
TRBV27,CASSFERSGSYEQYF
TRBV14,CASSQDREVNYGYTF
TRBV6-5,CASSYLQDNSPLHF
TRBV2,CASSGDSRTDTQYF
TRBV7-9,CASSFGQETQYF
TRBV12-5,CASGTSDSQETQYF
TRBV28,CASSLGQYQYF
TRBV6-2/TRBV6-3,CASSTLQTGYTEAFF
TRBV12-3/TRBV12-4,CASSNDRVAEAFF
TRBV27,CASRLRGVDTQYF
TRBV7-2,CASSSGSRAGELFF
TRBV7-6,CASSLSNLGGSEAFF
TRBV18,CASSPGQGITEAFF
TRBV6-1,CASSQTTGGNSPLHF
TRBV10-3,CAIRGETYEQYF
TRBV5-1,CASSLGLGRTLETQYF
TRBV4-3,CASSQDRGGTGNTIYF
TRBV19,CASSIDREWGQPQHF
TRBV5-8,CASSLGRGQGKGSNQPQHF
TRBV9,CASAKGVNENEQYF
TRBV10-3,CAISESGLPNNEQFF
TRBV7-6,CASSLSGTSGVEQFF
TRBV19,CASRPTLDSRYTF
TRBV5-1,CASSLAVASGSKEQYF
TRBV5-5,CASSAEGQLNQPQHF
TRBV7-9,CASSPGLAGGRDEQFF
TRBV30,CAWSPTRGGSNEQFF
TRBV7-2,CASSSRRGYGYTF
TRBV19,CASSMPTGQGGAEAFF
TRBV24-1,CATSDLHLAGRSWNEQFF
TRBV28,CASRGVNTGELFF
TRBV24-1,CAGQGLDQPQHF
TRBV11-3,CASSPGSSYNEQFF
TRBV25-1,CASSPLGTANTGELFF
TRBV6-5,CASSYSLAGGGEQYF
TRBV29-1,CSVLQGQGGGTEAFF
TRBV15,CATSRGPGGENEQYF
TRBV18,CASSLTSGGTYNEQFF
TRBV7-9,CASSPGGKWSETQYF
TRBV7-2,CASSATTGGEEPQHF
TRBV6-2/TRBV6-3,CASSYEPYNEQFF
TRBV10-3,CAISPGQGYNEQFF
TRBV11-2,CASSLGTIHSNQPQHF
TRBV2,CASSLSFQGYNYGYTF
TRBV6-1,CASSESPAIQAATNEKLFF
TRBV19,CASTPWTGDYGYTF
TRBV12-5,CASGFGLTGDTQYF
TRBV24-1,CATSDSRQPGELFF
TRBV7-9,CASSLVSLYGYTF
TRBV25-1,CASSEDTGAYNSPLHF
TRBV2,CASSALEQFF
TRBV5-4,CASSLAFGTGGRTGELFF
TRBV19,CASSAATLGSGYTF